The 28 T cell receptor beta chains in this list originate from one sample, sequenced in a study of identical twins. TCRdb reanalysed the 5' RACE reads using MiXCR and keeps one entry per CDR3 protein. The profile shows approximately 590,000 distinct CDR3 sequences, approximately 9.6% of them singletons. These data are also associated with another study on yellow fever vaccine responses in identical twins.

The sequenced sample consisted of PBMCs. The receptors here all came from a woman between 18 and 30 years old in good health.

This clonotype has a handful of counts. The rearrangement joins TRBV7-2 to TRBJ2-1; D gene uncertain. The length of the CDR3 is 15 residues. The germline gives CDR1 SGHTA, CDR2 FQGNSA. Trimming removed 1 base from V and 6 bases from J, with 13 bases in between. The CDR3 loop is CASSLGPQVPNEQFF. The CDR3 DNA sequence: TGTGCCAGCAGCTTAGGCCCTCAAGTACCCAATGAGCAGTTCTTC.

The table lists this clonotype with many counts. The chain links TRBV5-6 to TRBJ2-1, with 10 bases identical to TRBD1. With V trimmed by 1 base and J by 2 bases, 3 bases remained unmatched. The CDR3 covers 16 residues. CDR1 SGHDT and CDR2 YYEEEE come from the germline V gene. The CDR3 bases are TGTGCCAGCAGCTTGACCGGGACAGGGGCCTACAATGAGCAGTTCTTC. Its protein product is CASSLTGTGAYNEQFF.

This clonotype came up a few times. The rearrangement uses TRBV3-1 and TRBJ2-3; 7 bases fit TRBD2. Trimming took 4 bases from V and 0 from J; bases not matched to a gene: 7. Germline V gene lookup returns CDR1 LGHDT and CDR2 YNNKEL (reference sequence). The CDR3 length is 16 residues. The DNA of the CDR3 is TGTGCCAGCAGCCGTACGGGGGGAGTTAGCACAGATACGCAGTATTTT. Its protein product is CASSRTGGVSTDTQYF.

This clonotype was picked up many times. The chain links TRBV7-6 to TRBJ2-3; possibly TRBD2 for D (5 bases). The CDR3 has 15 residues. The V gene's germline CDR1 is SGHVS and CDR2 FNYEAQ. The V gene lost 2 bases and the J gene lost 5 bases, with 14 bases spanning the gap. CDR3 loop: CASSLLALTRDTQYF. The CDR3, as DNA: TGTGCCAGCAGCTTACTAGCTTTGACCCGAGATACGCAGTATTTT.

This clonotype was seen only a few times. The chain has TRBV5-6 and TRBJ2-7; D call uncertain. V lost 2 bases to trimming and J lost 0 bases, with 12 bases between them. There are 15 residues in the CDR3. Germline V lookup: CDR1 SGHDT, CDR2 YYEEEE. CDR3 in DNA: TGTGCCAGCAGCTTTCGGGCACCGAACTCCTACGAGCAGTACTTC. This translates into CASSFRAPNSYEQYF.

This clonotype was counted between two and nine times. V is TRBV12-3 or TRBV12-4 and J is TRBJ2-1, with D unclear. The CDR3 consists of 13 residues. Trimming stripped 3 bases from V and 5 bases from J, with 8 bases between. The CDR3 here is CASSFMGNNEQFF. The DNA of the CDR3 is TGTGCCAGCAGTTTCATGGGGAACAATGAGCAGTTCTTC.

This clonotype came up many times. As DNA, the CDR3 is TGTGCCAGCAGCAGCCCCGGGAGTCTCGAGCAGTACTTC. This codes for CASSSPGSLEQYF. The V and J genes are TRBV7-8 and TRBJ2-7; the D gene is possibly TRBD2 (6 bases). The V gene lost 5 bases and the J gene lost 6 bases, with 14 bases spanning the gap. The CDR3 covers 13 residues. CDR1 SGHVS and CDR2 FQNEAQ come from the germline V gene.

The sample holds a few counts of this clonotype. CDR3: CASSLLKPYTQYF. DNA of the CDR3: TGTGCCAGCAGTCTACTCAAACCTTATACGCAGTATTTT. The V call is TRBV6-8, the J call TRBJ2-3; D call uncertain. V lost 5 bases to trimming and J lost 7 bases, with 13 bases between them. The CDR3 totals 13 residues. Per the germline V gene, CDR1 is MNHGY and CDR2 is SAAAGT.

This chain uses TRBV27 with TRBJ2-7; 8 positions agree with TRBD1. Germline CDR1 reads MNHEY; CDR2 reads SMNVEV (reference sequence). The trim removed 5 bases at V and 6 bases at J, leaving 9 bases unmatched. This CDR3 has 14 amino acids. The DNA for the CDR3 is TGTGCCAGCAGTGACAGGGGTTTTTTGAGCGAGCAGTACTTC. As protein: CASSDRGFLSEQYF.

CDR3 region: CASSLVLGGTYNEQFF. CDR3 bases: TGTGCCAGCAGCTTAGTTTTGGGGGGGACCTACAATGAGCAGTTCTTC. This rearrangement joins TRBV7-2 to TRBJ2-1; TRBD2 matches 7 bases. CDR1 is SGHTA and CDR2 is FQGNSA in the germline V gene. The CDR3 spans 16 residues. V was pared by 1 base and J by 2 bases, with 5 bases of the junction left unmatched.

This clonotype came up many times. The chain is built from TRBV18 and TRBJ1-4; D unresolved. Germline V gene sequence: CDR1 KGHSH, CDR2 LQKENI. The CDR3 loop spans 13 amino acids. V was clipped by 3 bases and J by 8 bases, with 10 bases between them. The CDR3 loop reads CASSPGKTEKLFF. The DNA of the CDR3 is TGTGCCAGCTCACCCGGCAAGACAGAAAAACTGTTTTTT. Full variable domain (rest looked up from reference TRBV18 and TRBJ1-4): NAGVMQNPRHLVRRRGQEARLRCSPMKGHSHVYWYRQLPEEGLKFMVYLQKENIIDESGMPKERFSAEFPKEGPSILRIQQVVRGDSAAYFCASSPGKTEKLFFGSGTQLSVL.

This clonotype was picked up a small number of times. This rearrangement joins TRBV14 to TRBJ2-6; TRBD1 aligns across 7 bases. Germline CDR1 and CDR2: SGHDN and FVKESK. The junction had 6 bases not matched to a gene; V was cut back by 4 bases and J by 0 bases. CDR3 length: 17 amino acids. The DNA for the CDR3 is TGTGCCAGCAGCCGGATGTACAGGGGCTCTGGGGCCAACGTCCTGACTTTC. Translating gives CASSRMYRGSGANVLTF.

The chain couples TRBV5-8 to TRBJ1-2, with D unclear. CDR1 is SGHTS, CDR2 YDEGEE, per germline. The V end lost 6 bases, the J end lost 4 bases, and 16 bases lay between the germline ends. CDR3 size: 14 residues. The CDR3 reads CASTPWEGTYGYTF. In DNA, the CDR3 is TGTGCCAGCACCCCGTGGGAGGGCACCTATGGCTACACCTTC.

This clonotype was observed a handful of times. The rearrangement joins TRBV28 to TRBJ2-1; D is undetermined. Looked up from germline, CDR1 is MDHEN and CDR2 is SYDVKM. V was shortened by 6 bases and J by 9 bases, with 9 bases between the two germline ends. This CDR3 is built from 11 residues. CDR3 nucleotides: TGTGCCAGCAGCTTTATGGGTGAGCAGTTCTTC. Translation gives CASSFMGEQFF.

CDR3 residues: CAWSDGSYNEQFF. The CDR3 nucleotides read TGTGCCTGGAGTGACGGGAGCTACAATGAGCAGTTCTTC. The chain has TRBV30 and TRBJ2-1, with D possibly matching TRBD2 (6 bases). The germline V gene has CDR1 GTSNPN and CDR2 SVGIG (reference sequence). This CDR3 region has 13 residues. Between the trimmed V and J ends, which lost 1 base and 3 bases, there was a span of 7 bases.

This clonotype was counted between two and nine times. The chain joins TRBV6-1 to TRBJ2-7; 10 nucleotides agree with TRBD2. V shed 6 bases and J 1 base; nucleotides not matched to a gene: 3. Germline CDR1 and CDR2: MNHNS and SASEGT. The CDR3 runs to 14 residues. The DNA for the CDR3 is TGTGCCAGCAGCGGACTAGCGGCTTCCTACGAGCAGTACTTC. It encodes CASSGLAASYEQYF.

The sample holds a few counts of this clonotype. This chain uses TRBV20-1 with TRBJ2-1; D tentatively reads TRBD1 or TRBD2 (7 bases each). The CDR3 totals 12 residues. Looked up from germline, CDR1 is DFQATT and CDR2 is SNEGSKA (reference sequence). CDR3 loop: CSRGEGLREQFF. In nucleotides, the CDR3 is TGCAGCAGGGGGGAGGGGTTGCGTGAGCAGTTCTTC.

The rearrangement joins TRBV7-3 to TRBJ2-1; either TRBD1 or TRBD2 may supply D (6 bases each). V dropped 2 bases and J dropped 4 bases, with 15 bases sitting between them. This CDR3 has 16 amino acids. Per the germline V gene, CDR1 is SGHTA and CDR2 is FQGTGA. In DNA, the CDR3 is TGTGCCAGCAGCTTATTCTCCGGGGGCAGGTACAATGAGCAGTTCTTC. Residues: CASSLFSGGRYNEQFF. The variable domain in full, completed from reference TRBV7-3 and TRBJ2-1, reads GAGVSQTPSNKVTEKGKYVELRCDPISGHTALYWYRQSLGQGPEFLIYFQGTGAADDSGLPNDRFFAVRPEGSVSTLKIQRTERGDSAVYLCASSLFSGGRYNEQFFGPGTRLTVL.

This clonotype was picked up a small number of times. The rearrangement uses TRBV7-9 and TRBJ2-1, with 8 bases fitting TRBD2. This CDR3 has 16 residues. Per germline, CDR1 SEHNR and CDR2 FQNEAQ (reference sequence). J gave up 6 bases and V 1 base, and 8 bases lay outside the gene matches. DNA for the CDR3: TGTGCCAGCAGCTTAGAACGCGGGAGGCCTGGCAATGAGCAGTTCTTC. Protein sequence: CASSLERGRPGNEQFF.

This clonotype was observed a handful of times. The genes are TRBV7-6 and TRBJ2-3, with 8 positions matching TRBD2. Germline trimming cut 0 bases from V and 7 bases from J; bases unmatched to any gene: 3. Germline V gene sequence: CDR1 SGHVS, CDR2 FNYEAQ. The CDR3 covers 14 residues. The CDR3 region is CASSLAGGAHTQYF. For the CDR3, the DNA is TGTGCCAGCAGCTTAGCCGGGGGGGCCCATACGCAGTATTTT. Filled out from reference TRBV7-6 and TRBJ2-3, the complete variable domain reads GAGVSQSPRYKVTKRGQDVALRCDPISGHVSLYWYRQALGQGPEFLTYFNYEAQQDKSGLPNDRFSAERPEGSISTLTIQRTEQRDSAMYRCASSLAGGAHTQYFGPGTRLTVL.

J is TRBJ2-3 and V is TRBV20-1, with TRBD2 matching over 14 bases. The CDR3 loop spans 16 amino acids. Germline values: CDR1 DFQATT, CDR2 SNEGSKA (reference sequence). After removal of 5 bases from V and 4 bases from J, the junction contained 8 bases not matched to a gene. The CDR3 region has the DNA TGCAGTGCTGGCGGGACTAGCGGGAGTATCTCAGATACGCAGTATTTT. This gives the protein CSAGGTSGSISDTQYF.

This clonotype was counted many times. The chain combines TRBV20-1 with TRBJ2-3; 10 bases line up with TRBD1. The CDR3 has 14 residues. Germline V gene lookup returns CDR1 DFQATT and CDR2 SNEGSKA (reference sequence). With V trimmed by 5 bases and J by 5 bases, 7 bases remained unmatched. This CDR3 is CSAQDRGLIDTQYF. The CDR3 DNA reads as TGCAGTGCTCAAGACAGGGGGCTAATAGATACGCAGTATTTT.

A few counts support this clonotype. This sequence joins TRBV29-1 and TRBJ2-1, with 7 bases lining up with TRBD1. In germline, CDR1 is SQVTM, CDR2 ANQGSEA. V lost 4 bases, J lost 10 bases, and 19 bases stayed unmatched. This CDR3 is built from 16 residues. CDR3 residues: CSVVEAGQGVKGEQFF. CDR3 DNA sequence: TGCAGCGTTGTTGAAGCTGGGCAGGGGGTGAAAGGGGAGCAGTTCTTC.

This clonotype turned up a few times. The CDR3 DNA follows: TGCGCCAGCAGCTTCCAGCGGGGGGGCTACGAGCAGTACTTC. Its translation is CASSFQRGGYEQYF. The rearrangement links TRBV5-1 to TRBJ2-7; 10 positions match TRBD2. The CDR3 runs 14 residues. V dropped 2 bases and J dropped 3; count of bases not matched to a gene: 2. Per germline, CDR1 SGHRS and CDR2 YFSETQ.

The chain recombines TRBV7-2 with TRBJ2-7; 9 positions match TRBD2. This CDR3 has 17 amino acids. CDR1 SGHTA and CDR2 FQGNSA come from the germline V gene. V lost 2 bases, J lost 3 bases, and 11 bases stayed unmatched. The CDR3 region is CASSLPSSGTSFYEQYF. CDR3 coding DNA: TGTGCCAGCAGCTTACCTTCATCCGGGACTAGCTTCTACGAGCAGTACTTC.

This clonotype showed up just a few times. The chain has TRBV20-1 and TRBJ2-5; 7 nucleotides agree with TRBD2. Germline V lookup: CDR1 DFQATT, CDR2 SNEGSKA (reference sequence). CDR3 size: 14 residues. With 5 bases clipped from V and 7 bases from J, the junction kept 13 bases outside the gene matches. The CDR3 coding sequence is TGCAGTGCTTTTTTAAGGACCCGCGGGGGGACCCAGTACTTC. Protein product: CSAFLRTRGGTQYF.

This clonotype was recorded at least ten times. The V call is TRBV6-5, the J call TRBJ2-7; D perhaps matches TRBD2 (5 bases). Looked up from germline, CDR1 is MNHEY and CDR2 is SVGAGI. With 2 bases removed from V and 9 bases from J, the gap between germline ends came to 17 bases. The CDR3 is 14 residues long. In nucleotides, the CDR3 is TGTGCCAGCAGTTACGGGCAGGAGGAAAGACGGCAGTACTTC. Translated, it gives CASSYGQEERRQYF.

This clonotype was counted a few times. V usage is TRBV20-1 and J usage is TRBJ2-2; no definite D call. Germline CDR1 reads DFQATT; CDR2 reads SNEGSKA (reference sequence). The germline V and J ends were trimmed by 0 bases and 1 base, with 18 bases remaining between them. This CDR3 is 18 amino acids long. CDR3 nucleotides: TGCAGTGCTAGAGATCTGCAGGAAGCAACCCTGAACACCGGGGAGCTGTTTTTT. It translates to CSARDLQEATLNTGELFF.